This passage covers 13 T cell receptor beta chains from one sample sequenced in a study of blood T cells in healthy people across ages. Using a J-beta primer mix together with a sample-barcoded 5' primer, a second PCR was run for about 7 to 12 cycles. In TCRdb, the 5' RACE reads were re-called with MiXCR into one record per CDR3 protein. Among hundreds of thousands of distinct CDR3 sequences listed, around 27% were seen once. The data were also submitted as part of a second study, on T cells of mothers and their children.

The sequencing sample was made of blood. The receptor set was obtained from a boy younger than 10 in good health.

This clonotype was detected a few times. This may be a read error, as it is one base from a much larger clone. The gene calls are TRBV6-5 and TRBJ1-2; D gene uncertain. The CDR3 contains 11 residues. Germline lookup yields CDR1 MNHEY and CDR2 SVGAGI. V was cut by 2 bases and J by 6 bases, with 4 bases left in between. This CDR3 reads CASSYGDGYTF. The CDR3 DNA reads as TGTGCCAGCAGTTACGGGGATGGCTACACCTTC.

V is TRBV6-4 and J is TRBJ2-5; D is uncertain. The J call is uncertain, as TRBJ2-7 better fits the DNA end. The CDR3 runs 13 residues. The germline CDR1 and CDR2 sequences are MRHNA and SNTAGT. The CDR3 is CALGRPYIYEQYF. The CDR3 coding sequence is TGTGCCCTCGGGCGTCCCTACATCTACGAGCAGTACTTC.

This clonotype was seen more than once but under ten times. The chain recombines TRBV4-3 with TRBJ1-5; D is undetermined. The CDR3 totals 15 residues. V dropped 0 bases and J dropped 4 bases, with 10 bases sitting between them. Germline CDR1 is LGHNA and CDR2 is YSLEER. Here the CDR3 reads CASSQDPYGNQPQHF. The CDR3 coding sequence is TGCGCCAGCAGCCAAGATCCTTACGGGAATCAGCCCCAGCATTTT.

V is TRBV7-8 and J is TRBJ2-1, with 10 positions matching TRBD2. Unmatched junction bases numbered 3, after V lost 2 bases and J lost 5 bases. The CDR3 totals 15 residues. Per germline, CDR1 SGHVS and CDR2 FQNEAQ. Here the CDR3 DNA reads TGTGCCAGCAGCTTAAGCGGGAGGGCCCACAATGAGCAGTTCTTC. Protein product: CASSLSGRAHNEQFF.

V and J are TRBV5-1 and TRBJ1-1; 9 bases align to TRBD1. The CDR3 covers 16 residues. With V trimmed by 0 bases and J by 0 bases, 3 bases remained unmatched. Germline lookup yields CDR1 SGHRS and CDR2 YFSETQ. CDR3 residues: CASSLVQGAMNTEAFF. The CDR3 DNA reads TGCGCCAGCAGCTTGGTACAGGGGGCTATGAACACTGAAGCTTTCTTT. The entire variable domain, with the rest obtained from reference TRBV5-1 and TRBJ1-1, is as follows: KAGVTQTPRYLIKTRGQQVTLSCSPISGHRSVSWYQQTPGQGLQFLFEYFSETQRNKGNFPGRFSGRQFSNSRSEMNVSTLELGDSALYLCASSLVQGAMNTEAFFGQGTRLTVV.

The rearrangement uses TRBV6-1 and TRBJ2-5, with D possibly being TRBD2 (6 bases). CDR3 length equals 15 residues. CDR1 and CDR2 from the germline V gene are MNHNS and SASEGT. V was cut by 0 bases and J by 1 base, with 9 bases left in between. The CDR3 DNA is TGTGCCAGCAGTGAAGCGGGGGGTAGCCAAGAGACCCAGTACTTC. Amino acid sequence: CASSEAGGSQETQYF.

This clonotype was found a few times. The J gene is TRBJ2-3, the V gene TRBV6-8, with TRBD2 matching 9 bases. Germline V gives CDR1 MNHGY, CDR2 SAAAGT. Trimming took 2 bases from V and 0 from J; bases not matched to a gene: 3. This CDR3 has 16 residues. Here the CDR3 reads CASSYPGLASTDTQYF. In DNA, the CDR3 is TGTGCCAGCAGTTACCCGGGACTAGCTAGCACAGATACGCAGTATTTT.

Turning to this clonotype: A read error may account for a junction end that differs from germline. The chain has TRBV7-2 and TRBJ2-6; a possible D gene is TRBD1 (5 bases). The CDR3 sequence is 17 residues long. The germline gives CDR1 SGHTA, CDR2 FQGNSA. Here the CDR3 reads CASRNRFPSSGTNVLTF. As DNA, the CDR3 is TGTGCCAGCAGAAACAGGTTCCCGAGCTCTGGGACCAACGTCCTGACTTTC.

The chain links TRBV7-9 to TRBJ2-5, with 9 bases aligning to TRBD1. The DNA end is more similar to TRBJ2-7, so the J call may be wrong. CDR1 and CDR2 from the germline V gene are SEHNR and FQNEAQ (reference sequence). There are 13 residues in the CDR3. This CDR3 reads CASTGTGLYEQYF. The DNA of the CDR3 is TGTGCCAGCACCGGGACAGGGTTGTACGAGCAGTACTTC.

This clonotype was observed a handful of times. The chain links TRBV12-3 or TRBV12-4 to TRBJ1-3; no clear D. With 8 bases removed from V and 0 bases from J, the gap between germline ends came to 8 bases. The CDR3 has 13 residues. The CDR3 is CASFVLSGNTIYF. The CDR3 DNA is TGTGCCAGCTTTGTCCTCTCTGGAAACACCATATATTTT.

The sample holds many counts of this clonotype. The chain couples TRBV6-5 to TRBJ2-5; D remains unclear. Germline assignment: CDR1 MNHEY and CDR2 SVGAGI. The germline V and J ends were trimmed by 5 bases and 1 base, with 8 bases remaining between them. This CDR3 has 13 amino acids. The CDR3 loop is CASSRSFQETQYF. CDR3 DNA: TGTGCCAGCAGTCGGAGCTTCCAAGAGACCCAGTACTTC.

This clonotype was observed many times. The chain employs TRBV3-1 and TRBJ2-5; D remains ambiguous. V dropped 7 bases and J dropped 2 bases, with 11 bases sitting between them. The CDR3 covers 13 residues. The V gene's germline CDR1 is LGHDT and CDR2 YNNKEL (reference sequence). The CDR3 DNA is TGTGCCAGCAAATATTCCGGACAAGAGACCCAGTACTTC. As protein: CASKYSGQETQYF.

This clonotype turned up a few times. CDR3 in amino acids: CASQQDHSYEQYF. The CDR3 region has the DNA TGTGCCAGCCAGCAGGACCACTCCTACGAGCAGTACTTC. The chain has TRBV19 and TRBJ2-7; D is ambiguous. V shed 9 bases and J shed 0 bases, with 12 bases lying between them. The CDR3 covers 13 residues. Germline V CDR1 and CDR2: LNHDA, SQIVND (reference sequence).